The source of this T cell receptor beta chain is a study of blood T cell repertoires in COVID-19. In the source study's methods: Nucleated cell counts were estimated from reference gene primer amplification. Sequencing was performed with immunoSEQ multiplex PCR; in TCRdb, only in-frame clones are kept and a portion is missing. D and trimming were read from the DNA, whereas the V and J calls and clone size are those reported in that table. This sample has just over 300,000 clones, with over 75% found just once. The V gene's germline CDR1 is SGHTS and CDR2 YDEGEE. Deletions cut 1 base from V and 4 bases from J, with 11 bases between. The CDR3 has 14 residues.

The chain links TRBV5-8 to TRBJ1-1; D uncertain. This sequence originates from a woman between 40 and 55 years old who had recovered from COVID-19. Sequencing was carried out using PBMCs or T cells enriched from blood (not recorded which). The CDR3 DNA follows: TGTGCCAGCAGCTTGCAGGCCGATGGCACTGAAGCTTTCTTT. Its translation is CASSLQADGTEAFF.